What follows is one T cell receptor beta chain and its context. Its antigen is unidentified. The data belong to a study of cytomegalovirus exposure and HLA in healthy donors. Findings of the study overall: Several V segments, TRBV6-2 and TRBV6-3 among them, could not be told apart and were dropped. The classifier reportedly diagnosed cytomegalovirus status with high sensitivity and specificity.

Germline-derived CDR1 and CDR2 are LNHNV and YYDKDF (reference sequence). V was cut by 4 bases and J by 3 bases, with 8 bases left in between. The CDR3 sequence is 13 residues long. The PCR was carried out with 60 Vbeta primers and 13 Jbeta primers. TCRdb's copy holds only in-frame clones and misses some; the assay was immunoSEQ multiplex PCR. The sample shows 100,000 or so clones, approximately 14% of them seen only once. This sequence joins TRBV15 and TRBJ2-3, with D unclear. This receptor was identified in a female donor in good health and CMV-seronegative. Sequencing was performed on PBMCs. The CDR3 loop reads CATSTLTTDTQYF. The CDR3 DNA reads TGTGCCACCAGCACCTTGACTACAGATACGCAGTATTTT.